This T cell receptor (beta chain) comes out of a study of OX40 agonist ivuxolimab in advanced cancers. Study-level information: All patients had ivuxolimab intravenously every 2 weeks at 0.01 to 10 mg/kg. Dose-escalation patients' cancers were hepatocellular carcinoma, melanoma, renal cell or head and neck cancer. Averaging 60 years in age, with a range of roughly 23 to 80, the cohort was approximately 84% male.

This clone was counted a few times. Its antigen is as yet unknown. Study-wide points: CD4+ and CD8+ T cells in blood underwent clonal expansion by week 6 at 0.1 to 3.0 mg/kg.

TCRdb's copy holds only in-frame clones and misses some; the assay was immunoSEQ multiplex PCR. This sample has roughly 65,000 clones, with around four fifths found just once. The V and J ends lost 6 bases and 10 bases respectively, with 12 bases between them. Germline loops: CDR1 SNHLY, CDR2 FYNNEI. This CDR3 region has 11 residues. The starting material was CD4+ or CD8+ T cells sorted from blood, obtained in a trial of the OX40 agonist ivuxolimab. The TCR sequence derives from an adult with an advanced solid tumor such as melanoma, head and neck, liver or kidney cancer. This chain links TRBV2 with TRBJ1-1; no firm D call. CDR3 nucleotide sequence: TGTGCCAGCAGCTCACCATCGACAGCTTTCTTT. Translated: CASSSPSTAFF.